These 25 T cell receptor beta chains came from one sample sequenced in a study of CD8 T cells in Susac syndrome. A quantity of about 0.45 to 1 ug RNA underwent reverse transcription using random hexamers. TCRdb reprocessed the immunoSEQ multiplex PCR reads via MiXCR and lists one record per CDR3 protein. The sample contains about 150,000 distinct CDR3 sequences, roughly 92% of which appear only once. The sample comprised CD4+ T cells from PBMCs. These receptors were taken from a human donor with multiple sclerosis.

This clonotype was seen a handful of times. This sequence joins TRBV20-1 and TRBJ2-7; 8 bases fit TRBD1. CDR3 length equals 14 residues. V gave up 1 base and J gave up 8 bases; unmatched junction bases: 10. In germline, CDR1 is DFQATT, CDR2 SNEGSKA (reference sequence). The CDR3 spells CSARVAGGVSQQYF. For the CDR3, the DNA is TGCAGTGCTAGAGTGGCAGGGGGCGTCTCACAGCAGTACTTC.

The chain has TRBV20-1 and TRBJ2-7; D might be TRBD1 (6 bases). CDR1 DFQATT and CDR2 SNEGSKA come from the germline V gene (reference sequence). Trimming cost V 0 bases and J 2 bases, with 14 bases left between them. The CDR3 contains 15 residues. Here the CDR3 DNA reads TGCAGTGCTAGAGATCCCGTAGGGACAACCTACGAGCAGTACTTC. As protein: CSARDPVGTTYEQYF.

J is TRBJ1-2 and V is TRBV6-5, with 8 bases lining up with TRBD1. Germline CDR1 and CDR2: MNHEY and SVGAGI. CDR3 length equals 17 residues. Germline trimming cut 2 bases from V and 5 bases from J; bases unmatched to any gene: 13. CDR3: CASSYRDRLSIGYGYTF. The DNA of the CDR3 is TGTGCCAGCAGTTACCGGGACAGGCTCAGTATAGGGTATGGCTACACCTTC.

Of note for this clonotype: The germline gene is not matched at one end of the junction; a read error may be the cause. This rearrangement joins TRBV7-2 to TRBJ2-3; a weak D match, TRBD2 (6 bases). CDR1 is SGHTA and CDR2 is FQGNSA in the germline V gene. The length of the CDR3 is 14 residues. This CDR3 reads CASSRSRHGGDRRF. The DNA of the CDR3 is TGTGCCAGCAGCAGATCCCGACATGGAGGGGATCGACGTTTT. Drawing the rest from reference TRBV7-2 and TRBJ2-3, the complete variable domain is GAGVSQSPSNKVTEKGKDVELRCDPISGHTALYWYRQSLGQGLEFLIYFQGNSAPDKSGLPSDRFSAERTGGSVSTLTIQRTQQEDSAVYLCASSRSRHGGDRRFGPGTRLTVL.

This chain joins TRBV24-1 and TRBJ2-5; 8 nucleotides match TRBD2. The CDR3 contains 13 residues. Germline assignment: CDR1 KGHDR and CDR2 SFDVKD. J gave up 7 bases and V 4 bases, and 4 bases lay outside the gene matches. CDR3 bases: TGTGCCACCAGTGACCAAGGACTAGCGACCCAGTACTTC. This codes for CATSDQGLATQYF.

The chain carries TRBV6-5 and TRBJ2-7; 9 positions match TRBD1. The trim removed 3 bases at V and 3 bases at J, leaving 6 bases unmatched. The CDR3 consists of 15 residues. Per germline, CDR1 MNHEY and CDR2 SVGAGI. The CDR3 DNA sequence: TGTGCCAGCAGTTATTACGGACAGGGGAGCTACGAGCAGTACTTC. It yields the protein CASSYYGQGSYEQYF.

The J gene is TRBJ2-1, the V gene TRBV9, with 7 positions matching TRBD2. With 0 bases clipped from V and 5 bases from J, the junction kept 14 bases outside the gene matches. The CDR3 sequence is 18 residues long. Germline V lookup: CDR1 SGDLS, CDR2 YYNGEE. In DNA, the CDR3 is TGTGCCAGCAGCGTAGAAGTAGGAGGGCGGGAGAGGGACAATGAGCAGTTCTTC. This encodes CASSVEVGGRERDNEQFF.

CDR3 residues: CASSPRQGGFYTEAFF. The DNA for the CDR3 is TGTGCCAGCTCACCAAGACAGGGGGGATTCTACACTGAAGCTTTCTTT. V usage is TRBV18 and J usage is TRBJ1-1; 9 nucleotides agree with TRBD1. Germline V gene sequence: CDR1 KGHSH, CDR2 LQKENI. V shed 2 bases, J shed 3 bases, and the junction held 7 bases outside the gene matches. The CDR3 length is 16 residues.

The V gene is TRBV4-2, the J gene TRBJ1-2; D gene unclear. The CDR3 covers 13 residues. Germline values: CDR1 LGHNA, CDR2 YNFKEQ. V gave up 0 bases and J gave up 4 bases, with 6 bases separating them. CDR3 sequence (DNA): TGTGCCAGCAGCCAAGATAACGTCTATGGCTACACCTTC. Encoded protein: CASSQDNVYGYTF.

This clonotype was picked up one time. At one boundary the junction diverges from the germline segment, which might be a read error. The chain carries TRBV10-3 and TRBJ1-4; D gene unclear. This CDR3 is 15 amino acids long. Germline CDR1 is ENHRY and CDR2 is SYGVKD. The CDR3: CASSAYPGRNEKLFF. The CDR3, as DNA: TGTGCCAGCAGTGCTTACCCCGGACGGAATGAAAAACTGTTTTTT.

V is TRBV20-1 and J is TRBJ2-7; no reliable D call. The germline CDR1 and CDR2 sequences are DFQATT and SNEGSKA (reference sequence). Trimming stripped 3 bases from V and 1 base from J, with 13 bases between. This CDR3 is built from 14 residues. CDR3 amino acids: CSARGKVASYEQYF. For the CDR3, the DNA is TGCAGTGCTAGGGGTAAGGTTGCATCCTACGAGCAGTACTTC.

This clonotype was observed once. The chain joins TRBV18 to TRBJ1-4; no reliable D call. The CDR3 covers 15 residues. In germline, CDR1 is KGHSH, CDR2 LQKENI. The V end lost 3 bases, the J end lost 5 bases, and 13 bases lay between the germline ends. The CDR3 bases are TGTGCCAGCTCACCCCGGACTGGGCCCAATGAAAAACTGTTTTTT. The encoded protein is CASSPRTGPNEKLFF.

This clonotype was seen just once. This chain joins TRBV7-7 and TRBJ2-5; perhaps D is TRBD1 or TRBD2 (6 bases each). In germline, CDR1 is SSHAT, CDR2 FNYEAQ (reference sequence). The CDR3 is 15 residues long. Trimming removed 0 bases from V and 4 bases from J, with 12 bases in between. CDR3: CASSLAGGQGETQYF. CDR3 nucleotides: TGTGCCAGCAGCTTAGCTGGGGGGCAGGGAGAGACCCAGTACTTC.

This chain connects TRBV24-1 to TRBJ2-2, with D possibly TRBD1 on 5 matching bases. The ends were cut back, 3 bases at V and 6 bases at J, with 10 bases in the middle. Germline lookup yields CDR1 KGHDR and CDR2 SFDVKD. There are 14 residues in the CDR3. The DNA of the CDR3 is TGTGCCACCAGTGATCCGACAGTTCCCGGGGAGCTGTTTTTT. This gives the protein CATSDPTVPGELFF.

The J gene is TRBJ1-5, the V gene TRBV5-6; 8 bases match TRBD1. The germline gives CDR1 SGHDT, CDR2 YYEEEE. This CDR3 comprises 14 residues. The ends lost 4 bases at V and 5 bases at J; junction bases unmatched: 5. The CDR3 DNA reads TGTGCCAGCAGCGCTACAGGGGGAGATCAGCCCCAGCATTTT. The encoded protein is CASSATGGDQPQHF. Full variable domain (remainder filled in from reference TRBV5-6 and TRBJ1-5): DAGVTQSPTHLIKTRGQQVTLRCSPKSGHDTVSWYQQALGQGPQFIFQYYEEEERQRGNFPDRFSGHQFPNYSSELNVNALLLGDSALYLCASSATGGDQPQHFGDGTRLSIL.

This sequence joins TRBV3-1 and TRBJ2-7, with D unclear. CDR3 size: 11 residues. Trimming pared 2 bases from V and 5 bases from J, leaving 4 bases between. In germline, CDR1 is LGHDT, CDR2 YNNKEL (reference sequence). The CDR3 DNA reads TGTGCCAGCAGCCAAACCCACGAGCAGTACTTC. Translating gives CASSQTHEQYF.

This chain uses TRBV5-4 with TRBJ2-6; the D gene is possibly TRBD2 (5 bases). Germline V gives CDR1 SGHNT, CDR2 YYREEE (reference sequence). CDR3 length: 18 amino acids. The V gene lost 1 base and the J gene lost 1 base, with 15 bases spanning the gap. CDR3 protein: CASSLHWTATSGANVLTF. The CDR3 DNA reads as TGTGCCAGCAGCTTGCACTGGACTGCTACATCTGGGGCCAACGTCCTGACTTTC.

V gene TRBV5-6 combines with J gene TRBJ2-6; weak D call: TRBD1 (5 bases). Between the trimmed V and J ends, which lost 5 bases and 4 bases, there was a span of 16 bases. CDR3 length: 16 amino acids. The germline CDR1 and CDR2 sequences are SGHDT and YYEEEE. CDR3 nucleotide sequence: TGTGCCAGCAGTGATGGGTTTGGGGCCGGGGCCAACGTCCTGACTTTC. Amino acids: CASSDGFGAGANVLTF.

This clonotype was seen once. CDR3 region: CASSPQLHTDTQYF. In DNA, the CDR3 is TGTGCCAGCAGCCCGCAGCTGCACACAGATACGCAGTATTTT. The gene calls are TRBV5-4 and TRBJ2-3, with D unclear. Between the trimmed V and J ends, which lost 4 bases and 2 bases, there was a span of 11 bases. The CDR3 has 14 residues. Germline V gene lookup returns CDR1 SGHNT and CDR2 YYREEE (reference sequence). Complete variable domain (other parts from reference TRBV5-4 and TRBJ2-3): ETGVTQSPTHLIKTRGQQVTLRCSSQSGHNTVSWYQQALGQGPQFIFQYYREEENGRGNFPPRFSGLQFPNYSSELNVNALELDDSALYLCASSPQLHTDTQYFGPGTRLTVL.

The sample holds one count of this clonotype. J is TRBJ2-1 and V is TRBV4-3; D is undetermined. V was pared by 0 bases and J by 2 bases, with 2 bases between. Germline V gene data show CDR1 as LGHNA and CDR2 as YSLEER. CDR3 length: 13 residues. CDR3 nucleotides: TGCGCCAGCAGCCAAGAGGCCTACAATGAGCAGTTCTTC. It is translated as CASSQEAYNEQFF.

The chain couples TRBV29-1 to TRBJ1-2; D not certain. CDR3 length: 12 residues. The germline V gene encodes CDR1 SQVTM and CDR2 ANQGSEA. With 7 bases removed from V and 6 bases from J, the gap between germline ends came to 15 bases. The CDR3 here is CSAAAGRDGYTF. Here the CDR3 DNA reads TGCAGCGCAGCCGCTGGACGAGATGGCTACACCTTC.

The chain employs TRBV9 and TRBJ1-2, with 9 bases fitting TRBD1. The CDR3 is 15 residues long. V dropped 4 bases and J dropped 8; count of bases not matched to a gene: 12. The germline V gene encodes CDR1 SGDLS and CDR2 YYNGEE. The CDR3 protein is CASSLRQGGFGGYTF. The CDR3 bases are TGTGCCAGCAGCCTCAGACAGGGGGGTTTTGGGGGCTACACCTTC.

The CDR3 region is CASSFPDRGEWNIQYF. The CDR3, as DNA: TGTGCCAGCAGTTTTCCCGACAGGGGCGAGTGGAACATTCAGTACTTC. The gene calls are TRBV27 and TRBJ2-4; 8 nucleotides match TRBD1. Germline V lookup: CDR1 MNHEY, CDR2 SMNVEV (reference sequence). V lost 3 bases and J lost 7; bases outside the gene matches: 11. CDR3 length: 16 amino acids.

The chain joins TRBV24-1 to TRBJ2-2; D may be TRBD2 (6 bases). Trimming cost V 9 bases and J 0 bases, with 10 bases left between them. This CDR3 has 14 residues. From germline, CDR1 is KGHDR and CDR2 SFDVKD. The CDR3 sequence is CATSGTPNTGELFF. The CDR3 DNA sequence: TGTGCCACCTCCGGGACTCCGAACACCGGGGAGCTGTTTTTT.

The chain employs TRBV6-5 and TRBJ1-3; D gene unclear. V dropped 1 base and J dropped 0 bases, with 7 bases sitting between them. The germline V gene encodes CDR1 MNHEY and CDR2 SVGAGI. This CDR3 contains 15 residues. CDR3 amino acids: CASSYFGSSGNTIYF. The DNA of the CDR3 is TGTGCCAGCAGTTACTTCGGCAGCTCTGGAAACACCATATATTTT.